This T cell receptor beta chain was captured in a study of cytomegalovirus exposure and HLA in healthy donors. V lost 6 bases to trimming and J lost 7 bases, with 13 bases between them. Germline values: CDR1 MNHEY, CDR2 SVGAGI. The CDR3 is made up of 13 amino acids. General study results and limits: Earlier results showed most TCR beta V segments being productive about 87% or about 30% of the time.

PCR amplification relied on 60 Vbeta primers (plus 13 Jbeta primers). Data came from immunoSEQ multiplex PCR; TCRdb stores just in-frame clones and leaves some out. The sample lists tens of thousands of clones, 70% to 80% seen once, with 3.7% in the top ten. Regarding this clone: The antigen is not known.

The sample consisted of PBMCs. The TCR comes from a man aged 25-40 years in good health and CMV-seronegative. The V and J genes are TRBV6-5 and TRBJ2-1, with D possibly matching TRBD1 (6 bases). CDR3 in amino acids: CASRQGNWNEQFF. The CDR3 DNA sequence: TGTGCCAGCAGACAGGGAAATTGGAATGAGCAGTTCTTC.